Sequencing of this T cell receptor (beta chain) was carried out in a study of T cell clonality in common variable immunodeficiency. The table lists this clone with many counts. The antigen is undetermined. The read halts 3 residues ahead of the CDR3 end, with the missing end drawn from the germline J gene. General study results and limits: TCRbeta clonality was increased in CVID versus healthy controls.

CVID and control samples used equivalent genomic DNA input. TCRdb's table, derived via immunoSEQ multiplex PCR, lists solely in-frame clones and lacks some. The sample was found to contain around 45,000 clones, and every one recurs. V was trimmed by 4 bases and J by 0 bases, leaving 7 bases between them. CDR1 and CDR2 from the germline V gene are MDHEN and SYDVKM. The CDR3 is 13 residues long. V usage is TRBV28 and J usage is TRBJ2-7, with a tentative D call TRBD1 (5 bases). The sample consisted of peripheral blood mononuclear cells. The clonotype was recovered from a person aged 18 to 70 in good health. Here the CDR3 reads CASSSTDSYEQYF. The CDR3 DNA, read in part, is TGTGCCAGCAGTTCGACAGACTCCTACGAG.